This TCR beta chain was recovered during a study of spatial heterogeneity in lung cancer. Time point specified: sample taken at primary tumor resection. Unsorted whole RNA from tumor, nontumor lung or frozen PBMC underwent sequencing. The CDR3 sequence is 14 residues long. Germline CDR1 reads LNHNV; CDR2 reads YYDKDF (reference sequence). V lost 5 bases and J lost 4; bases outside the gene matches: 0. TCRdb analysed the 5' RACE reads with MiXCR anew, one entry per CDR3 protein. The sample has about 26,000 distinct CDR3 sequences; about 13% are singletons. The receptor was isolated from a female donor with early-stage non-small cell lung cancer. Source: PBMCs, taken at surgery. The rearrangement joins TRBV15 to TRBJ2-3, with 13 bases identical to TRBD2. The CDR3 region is CATSGLAGADTQYF. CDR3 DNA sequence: TGTGCCACCAGCGGACTAGCGGGAGCAGATACGCAGTATTTT. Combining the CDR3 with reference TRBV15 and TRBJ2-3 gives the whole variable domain DAMVIQNPRYQVTQFGKPVTLSCSQTLNHNVMYWYQQKSSQAPKLLFHYYDKDFNNEADTPDNFQSRRPNTSFCFLDIRSPGLGDTAMYLCATSGLAGADTQYFGPGTRLTVL.